A single sample gave rise to the 6 T cell receptor beta chains below, sequenced in a study of technical replicates of blood from four donors. The protocol was immunoSEQ multiplex PCR, while the TCRdb copy is restricted to in-frame clones and leaves out a portion. In the table there are 10,000 to 13,000 clones, approximately 94% of which are singletons. Sequencing input: PBMCs. These receptors came from a human donor in good health.

The chain joins TRBV13 to TRBJ2-3, with D perhaps TRBD2 (6 bases). Germline V CDR1 and CDR2: PRHDT, FYEKMQ (reference sequence). The CDR3 totals 16 residues. The V and J ends lost 0 bases and 2 bases respectively, with 12 bases between them. The CDR3 nucleotides are TGTGCCAGCAGCTTAGGCGGGAGCACTCACACAGATACGCAGTATTTT. This sequence encodes CASSLGGSTHTDTQYF.

The V gene is TRBV5-1, the J gene TRBJ2-5, with 9 bases lining up with TRBD1. Germline V gene sequence: CDR1 SGHRS, CDR2 YFSETQ. With V trimmed by 4 bases and J by 2 bases, 12 bases remained unmatched. The CDR3 totals 17 residues. CDR3: CASSPGGDRAVQETQYF. Here the CDR3 DNA reads TGCGCCAGCAGCCCGGGTGGGGACAGGGCAGTTCAAGAGACCCAGTACTTC.

The chain joins TRBV28 to TRBJ2-5; TRBD2 matches 9 bases. V trimming: 4 bases; J trimming: 4 bases; junction bases outside the gene matches: 7. CDR3 length equals 15 residues. Germline V gives CDR1 MDHEN, CDR2 SYDVKM. The CDR3 DNA reads as TGTGCCAGCAGTTATTCTAGCGGGAATCGAGAGACCCAGTACTTC. It is translated as CASSYSSGNRETQYF.

The chain employs TRBV28 and TRBJ2-5; 9 bases line up with TRBD1. Trimming at V came to 2 bases and at J to 5 bases, leaving 3 bases not matched to a gene. The V gene's germline CDR1 is MDHEN and CDR2 SYDVKM. The CDR3 is 14 residues long. The DNA for the CDR3 is TGTGCCAGCAGTTTAGGACAGGGGTGGGAGACCCAGTACTTC. This gives the protein CASSLGQGWETQYF. Full variable domain (rest looked up from reference TRBV28 and TRBJ2-5): DVKVTQSSRYLVKRTGEKVFLECVQDMDHENMFWYRQDPGLGLRLIYFSYDVKMKEKGDIPEGYSVSREKKERFSLILESASTNQTSMYLCASSLGQGWETQYFGPGTRLLVL.

This rearrangement joins TRBV29-1 to TRBJ2-1; 9 bases map to TRBD2. The CDR3 length is 13 residues. Germline lookup yields CDR1 SQVTM and CDR2 ANQGSEA. V was clipped by 7 bases and J by 4 bases; unmatched bases: 5. The CDR3 nucleotides read TGCAGCGGCACTAGCGGGTATTACAATGAGCAGTTCTTC. This gives the protein CSGTSGYYNEQFF.

The chain carries TRBV9 and TRBJ2-3, with a tentative D call TRBD2 (6 bases). The CDR3 spans 15 residues. Germline values: CDR1 SGDLS, CDR2 YYNGEE. With 2 bases removed from V and 0 bases from J, the gap between germline ends came to 10 bases. DNA of the CDR3: TGTGCCAGCAGCGTTGTAGGGACTAGCACAGATACGCAGTATTTT. Amino acid sequence: CASSVVGTSTDTQYF.